This T cell receptor (beta chain) was sequenced for a study of T-cell reconstitution after alpha-beta-depleted transplantation in children (dated by TCRdb to the mid-2010s). Regarding the research as a whole: Using TCR repertoire profiling, the study followed T-cell immune reconstitution in a quantitative way in children after TCRalphabeta/CD19-depleted allogeneic hematopoietic cell transplantation. Results the study describes overall, beyond this receptor: The frequencies of hyperexpanded clones fell over the following months, and after one year, T-cell counts and TCRbeta diversity were mostly attributed to newly produced T cells. The apparently early alphabetaT-cell count recovery about two months after transplant was reportedly dependent on only several hundred rapidly expanded clones derived from non-depleted graft cells. In some patients, high TCRbeta diversity at day 60 was attributed to recipient T cells and intrathymic progenitors that had survived conditioning.

A note on this clonotype: Its antigen is unknown. No much larger clonotype is one base removed from it; base qualities were not supplied.

Here V drops 3 bases and J drops 5 bases, and the junction holds 6 bases not matched to any gene. The germline V gene (reference sequence) sets CDR1 to DFQATT and CDR2 to SNEGSKA. The CDR3 covers 14 residues, taking in both the cysteine and the phenylalanine. Just the 42-base CDR3 DNA is kept, in frame starting at base 1. The method behind the library was PCR. TCRdb records Illumina HiSeq 2500 as the sequencer. To normalize quantification of the TCRbeta repertoire, the TCR libraries were built with molecular barcoding that relied on unique molecular identifiers. In-frame beta chains were kept once TCRdb had trimmed the public reads at Q25 with fastp and called clones with MiXCR. Every entry covers one CDR3 protein and lists the most common genes and DNA from its rows. For this sample there are some 350,000 distinct CDR3 sequences; under 20% appear just once. The ten largest clonotypes hold about 41% of the sample.

What this sample's treatment or condition label stands for: allogeneic hematopoietic cell transplantation with graft depleted of TCRalphabeta T cells and CD19 B cells. The children who served as transplant recipients had been given grafts of TCRalphabeta/CD19-depleted allogeneic hematopoietic cells. This TCR came from a male patient between 2 and 9 years old who had a stem cell transplant for acute lymphoblastic leukemia, so the T cells may come from the graft donor. The sample consisted of PBMCs, mostly from graft donor cells, taken 360 days after TCRalphabeta/CD19-depleted stem cell transplant. The V and J segments used are TRBV20-1 and TRBJ2-7, with 11 bases aligning to TRBD2. This receptor carries the CDR3 CSASPTSGSNEQYF. The nucleotides are TGCAGTGCTAGCCCTACTAGCGGGAGCAACGAGCAGTACTTC.